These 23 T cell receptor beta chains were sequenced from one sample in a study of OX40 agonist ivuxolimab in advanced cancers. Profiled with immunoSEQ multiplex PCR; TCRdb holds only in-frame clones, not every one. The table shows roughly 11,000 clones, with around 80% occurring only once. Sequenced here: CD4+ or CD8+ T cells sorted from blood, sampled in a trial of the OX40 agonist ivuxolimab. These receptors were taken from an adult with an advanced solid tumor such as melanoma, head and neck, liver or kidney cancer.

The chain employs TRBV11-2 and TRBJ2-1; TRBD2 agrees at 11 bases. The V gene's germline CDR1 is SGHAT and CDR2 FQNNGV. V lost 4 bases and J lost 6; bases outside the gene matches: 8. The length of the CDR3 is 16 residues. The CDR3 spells CASSSVTSGVGNEQFF. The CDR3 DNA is TGTGCCAGCAGCTCAGTGACTAGCGGGGTGGGCAATGAGCAGTTCTTC.

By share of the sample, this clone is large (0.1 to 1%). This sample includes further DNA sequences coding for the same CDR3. The CDR3 here is CASSLDSYNEQFF. CDR3 sequence (DNA): TGTGCCAGCAGCTTGGACAGCTACAATGAGCAGTTCTTC. The rearrangement joins TRBV5-5 to TRBJ2-1; D unresolved. V lost 0 bases and J lost 3, with 4 bases in between. The length of the CDR3 is 13 residues. CDR1 is SGHKS, CDR2 YYEKEE, per germline (reference sequence).

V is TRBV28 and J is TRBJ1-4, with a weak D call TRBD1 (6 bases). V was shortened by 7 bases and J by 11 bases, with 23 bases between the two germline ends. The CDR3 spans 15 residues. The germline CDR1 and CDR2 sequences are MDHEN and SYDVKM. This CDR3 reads CASTGGPGNDWKLFF. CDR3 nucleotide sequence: TGTGCCAGCACGGGGGGGCCAGGGAATGATTGGAAACTGTTTTTT.

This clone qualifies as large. The CDR3 DNA is TGTGCCACCAGCCCCACCGGGACAGGGAACTATGGCTACACCTTC. Translation gives CATSPTGTGNYGYTF. The chain carries TRBV15 and TRBJ1-2; TRBD1 aligns across 9 bases. Germline values: CDR1 LNHNV, CDR2 YYDKDF (reference sequence). The ends lost 5 bases at V and 2 bases at J; junction bases unmatched: 6. The CDR3 is made up of 15 amino acids.

In nucleotides, the CDR3 is TGTGCCAGCAGCTTGTCGCCGGGGGGAGGGACTGAAGCTTTCTTT. The encoded protein is CASSLSPGGGTEAFF. The chain combines TRBV5-7 with TRBJ1-1; D is perhaps TRBD1 (5 bases). TRBV5-7 is labeled an ORF, and its function is uncertain. The CDR3 extends over 15 amino acids. V shed 1 base and J shed 5 bases, with 15 bases lying between them.

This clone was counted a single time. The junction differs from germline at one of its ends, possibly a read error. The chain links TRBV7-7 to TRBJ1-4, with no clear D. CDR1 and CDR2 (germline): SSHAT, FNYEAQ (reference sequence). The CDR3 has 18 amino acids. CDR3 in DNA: TGTGCTAGCAGCTTAGTGGACCCCCCGAGTAGAGATCGTGCAAAACTGTTTTTT. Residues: CASSLVDPPSRDRAKLFF.

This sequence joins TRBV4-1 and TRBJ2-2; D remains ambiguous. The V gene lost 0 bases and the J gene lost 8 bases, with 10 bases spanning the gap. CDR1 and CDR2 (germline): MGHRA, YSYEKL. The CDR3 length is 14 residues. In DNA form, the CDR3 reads TGCGCCAGCAGCCAAGAAGGGATTCGGGGGGAGCTGTTTTTT. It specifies CASSQEGIRGELFF.

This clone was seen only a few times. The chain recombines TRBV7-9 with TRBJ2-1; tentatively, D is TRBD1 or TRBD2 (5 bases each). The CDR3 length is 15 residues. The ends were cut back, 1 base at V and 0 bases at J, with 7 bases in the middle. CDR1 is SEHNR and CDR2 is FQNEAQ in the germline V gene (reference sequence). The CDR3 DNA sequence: TGTGCCAGCAGCTTAGAGGGGAGCTCCTACAATGAGCAGTTCTTC. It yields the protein CASSLEGSSYNEQFF.

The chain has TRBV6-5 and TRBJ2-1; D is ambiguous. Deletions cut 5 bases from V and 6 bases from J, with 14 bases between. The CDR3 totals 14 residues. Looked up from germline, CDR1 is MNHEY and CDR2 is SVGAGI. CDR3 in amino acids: CASSPSAAINEQFF. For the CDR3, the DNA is TGTGCCAGCAGTCCCAGCGCAGCTATCAATGAGCAGTTCTTC.

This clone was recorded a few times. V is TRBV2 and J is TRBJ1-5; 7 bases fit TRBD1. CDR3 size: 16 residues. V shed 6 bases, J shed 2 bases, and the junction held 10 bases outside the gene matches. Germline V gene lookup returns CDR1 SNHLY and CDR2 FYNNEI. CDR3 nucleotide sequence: TGTGCCAGCAGGATGGGGGGAACAGGGGGCAATCAGCCCCAGCATTTT. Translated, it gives CASRMGGTGGNQPQHF.

The CDR3 loop is CASSLAPGLLSGNTIYF. DNA for the CDR3: TGTGCCAGCAGCTTAGCCCCGGGACTGCTCTCTGGAAACACCATATATTTT. This sequence joins TRBV11-2 and TRBJ1-3, with a weak D call TRBD1 (5 bases). Per germline, CDR1 SGHAT and CDR2 FQNNGV. Trimming shortened V by 1 base and J by 0 bases, and 13 bases separated the two germline ends. The CDR3 consists of 17 residues.

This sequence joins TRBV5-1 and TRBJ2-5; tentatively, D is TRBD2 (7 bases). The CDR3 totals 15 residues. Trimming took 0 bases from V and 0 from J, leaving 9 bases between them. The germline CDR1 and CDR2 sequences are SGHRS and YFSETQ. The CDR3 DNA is TGCGCCAGCAGCTTGGAGGGGGGGTACCAAGAGACCCAGTACTTC. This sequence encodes CASSLEGGYQETQYF.

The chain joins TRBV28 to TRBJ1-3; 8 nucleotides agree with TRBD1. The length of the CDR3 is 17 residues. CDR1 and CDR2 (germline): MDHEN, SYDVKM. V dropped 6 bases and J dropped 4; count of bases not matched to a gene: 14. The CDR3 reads CASSLRETGVIGNTIYF. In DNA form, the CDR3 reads TGTGCCAGCAGCCTTCGTGAGACAGGGGTAATAGGAAACACCATATATTTT.

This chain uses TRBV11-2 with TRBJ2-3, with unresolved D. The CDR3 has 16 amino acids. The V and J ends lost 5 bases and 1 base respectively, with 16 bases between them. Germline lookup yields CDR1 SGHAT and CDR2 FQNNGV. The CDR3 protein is CASSTPALSGTDTQYF. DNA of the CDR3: TGTGCCAGCAGCACCCCTGCTCTGAGTGGCACAGATACGCAGTATTTT.

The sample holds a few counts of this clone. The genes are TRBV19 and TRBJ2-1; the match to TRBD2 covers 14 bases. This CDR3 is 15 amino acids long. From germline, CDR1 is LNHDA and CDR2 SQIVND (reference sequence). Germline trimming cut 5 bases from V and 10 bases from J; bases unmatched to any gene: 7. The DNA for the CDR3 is TGTGCCAGTAGTCAGACTAGCGGGGGGGCCGCGGAGCAGTTCTTC. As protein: CASSQTSGGAAEQFF.

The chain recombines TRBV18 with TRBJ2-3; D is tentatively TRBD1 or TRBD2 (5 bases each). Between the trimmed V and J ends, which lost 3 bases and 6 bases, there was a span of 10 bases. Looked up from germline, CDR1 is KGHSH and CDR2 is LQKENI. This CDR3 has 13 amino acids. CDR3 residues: CASSPRREDTQYF. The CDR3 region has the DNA TGTGCCAGCTCACCCCGCAGGGAGGATACGCAGTATTTT.

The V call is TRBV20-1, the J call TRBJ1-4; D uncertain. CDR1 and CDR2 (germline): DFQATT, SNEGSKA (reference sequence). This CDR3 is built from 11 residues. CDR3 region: CSRVYNEKLFF. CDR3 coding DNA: TGCAGCCGGGTCTATAATGAAAAACTGTTTTTT.

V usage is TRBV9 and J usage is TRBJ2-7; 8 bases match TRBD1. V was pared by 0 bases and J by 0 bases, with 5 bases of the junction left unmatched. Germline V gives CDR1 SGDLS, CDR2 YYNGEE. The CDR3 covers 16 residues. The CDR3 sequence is CASSVGGTGSSYEQYF. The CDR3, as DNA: TGTGCCAGCAGCGTAGGGGGGACAGGATCCTCCTACGAGCAGTACTTC.

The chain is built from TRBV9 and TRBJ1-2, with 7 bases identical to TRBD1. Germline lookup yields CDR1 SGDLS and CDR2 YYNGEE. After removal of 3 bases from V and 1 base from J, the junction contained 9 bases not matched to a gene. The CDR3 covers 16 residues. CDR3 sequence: CASSARQGQLNYGYTF. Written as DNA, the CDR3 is TGTGCCAGCAGCGCCCGCCAGGGACAGCTTAACTATGGCTACACCTTC.

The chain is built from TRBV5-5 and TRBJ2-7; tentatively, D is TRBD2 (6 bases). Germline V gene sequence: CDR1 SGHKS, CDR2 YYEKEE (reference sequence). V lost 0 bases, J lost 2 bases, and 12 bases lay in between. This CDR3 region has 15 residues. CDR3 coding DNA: TGTGCCAGCAGCTTGGGGATAGCGGCCGCCTACGAGCAGTACTTC. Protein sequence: CASSLGIAAAYEQYF.

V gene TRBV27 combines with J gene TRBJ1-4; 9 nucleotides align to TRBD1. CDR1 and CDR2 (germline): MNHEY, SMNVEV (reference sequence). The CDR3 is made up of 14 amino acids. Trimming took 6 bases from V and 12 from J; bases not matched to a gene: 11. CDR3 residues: CASSHGTGSGQLFF. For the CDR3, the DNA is TGTGCCAGCAGCCATGGGACAGGGTCGGGTCAACTGTTTTTT. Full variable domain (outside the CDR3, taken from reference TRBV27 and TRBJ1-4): EAQVTQNPRYLITVTGKKLTVTCSQNMNHEYMSWYRQDPGLGLRQIYYSMNVEVTDKGDVPEGYKVSRKEKRNFPLILESPSPNQTSLYFCASSHGTGSGQLFFGSGTQLSVL.

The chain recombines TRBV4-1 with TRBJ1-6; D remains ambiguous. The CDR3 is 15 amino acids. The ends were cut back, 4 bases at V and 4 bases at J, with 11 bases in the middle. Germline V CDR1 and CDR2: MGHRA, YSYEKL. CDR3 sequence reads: CASSLKRDYNSPLHF. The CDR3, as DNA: TGCGCCAGCAGCCTAAAGCGAGATTATAATTCACCCCTCCACTTT.

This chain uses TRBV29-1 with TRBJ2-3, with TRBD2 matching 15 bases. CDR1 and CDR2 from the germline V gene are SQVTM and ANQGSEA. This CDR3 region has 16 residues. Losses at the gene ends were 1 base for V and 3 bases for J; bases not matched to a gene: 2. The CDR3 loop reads CSVEGTSGGGTDTQYF. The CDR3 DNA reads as TGCAGCGTTGAAGGGACTAGCGGGGGGGGGACAGATACGCAGTATTTT.